This section outlines one TCR beta chain sequence together with its context. As yet, its antigen is unknown. This sample is drawn from a study of cytomegalovirus exposure and HLA in healthy donors. Study-wide background: Early release data held about 85 million unique TCRs from HLA-typed donors.

PCR primers comprised 60 Vbeta and 13 Jbeta primers. The method was immunoSEQ multiplex PCR; TCRdb's version includes in-frame clones alone and lacks a portion of them. The sample lists under 150,000 clones; roughly four fifths were seen once. Study-wide results and limits: Most CMV-associated TCR beta chains were later found to appear HLA-restricted.

Sequencing was carried out using PBMCs. This TCR was recovered from a woman aged 40-49 years in good health and CMV-seropositive.

The CDR3 loop reads CASSYIAGGDTQYF. In DNA form, the CDR3 reads TGTGCCAGCAGTTACATAGCGGGCGGAGATACGCAGTATTTT. The J gene is TRBJ2-3, the V gene TRBV6-5, with TRBD2 identical over 7 bases. This CDR3 contains 14 residues. Germline CDR1 and CDR2: MNHEY and SVGAGI. The V gene end was trimmed by 2 bases and the J gene end by 5 bases; junction bases not matched to a gene: 4.